These 30 T cell receptor beta chains share one sample of origin, sequenced in a study of cytomegalovirus exposure and HLA in healthy donors. The method was immunoSEQ multiplex PCR; TCRdb's version includes in-frame clones alone and lacks a portion of them. The table has 50,000 to 70,000 clones, roughly 96% seen once. Sequencing used PBMCs. The receptor set was obtained from a woman aged 18-29 years in good health and CMV-seropositive.

CDR3 region: CASSRGALQETQYF. CDR3 sequence (DNA): TGTGCCAGTAGCAGGGGGGCGCTACAAGAGACCCAGTACTTC. This sequence joins TRBV2 and TRBJ2-5; tentative D call: TRBD1 (7 bases). V was clipped by 9 bases and J by 2 bases, with 16 bases between them. The CDR3 consists of 14 residues. CDR1 and CDR2 from the germline V gene are SNHLY and FYNNEI. Drawing the rest from reference TRBV2 and TRBJ2-5, the complete variable domain is EPEVTQTPSHQVTQMGQEVILRCVPISNHLYFYWYRQILGQKVEFLVSFYNNEISEKSEIFDDQFSVERPDGSNFTLKIRSTKLEDSAMYFCASSRGALQETQYFGPGTRLLVL.

The V and J genes are TRBV5-4 and TRBJ2-3, with D possibly TRBD1 on 5 matching bases. Germline CDR1 reads SGHNT; CDR2 reads YYREEE (reference sequence). The CDR3 contains 16 residues. Trimming removed 2 bases from V and 2 bases from J, with 15 bases in between. The DNA of the CDR3 is TGTGCCAGCAGCTTCGACGGACGGACAAACACAGATACGCAGTATTTT. Translating it yields CASSFDGRTNTDTQYF. Filled out from reference TRBV5-4 and TRBJ2-3, the complete variable domain reads ETGVTQSPTHLIKTRGQQVTLRCSSQSGHNTVSWYQQALGQGPQFIFQYYREEENGRGNFPPRFSGLQFPNYSSELNVNALELDDSALYLCASSFDGRTNTDTQYFGPGTRLTVL.

V usage is TRBV30 and J usage is TRBJ2-5; 8 bases map to TRBD1. CDR3 length: 13 residues. The trim removed 3 bases at V and 7 bases at J, leaving 7 bases unmatched. Germline V gene sequence: CDR1 GTSNPN, CDR2 SVGIG (reference sequence). CDR3 in DNA: TGTGCCTGGAGGACGACAGGGGTAGGGACCCAGTACTTC. Protein: CAWRTTGVGTQYF.

This chain connects TRBV7-3 to TRBJ2-3; 7 nucleotides match TRBD2. The V and J ends lost 7 bases and 0 bases, in that order; junction bases with no gene match: 7. CDR3 size: 15 residues. The germline V gene encodes CDR1 SGHTA and CDR2 FQGTGA. CDR3: CASNLLGGSTDTQYF. The CDR3 DNA sequence: TGTGCCAGCAACCTTTTGGGGGGGAGCACAGATACGCAGTATTTT.

V usage is TRBV4-2 and J usage is TRBJ1-3; D gene unclear. Germline-derived CDR1 and CDR2 are LGHNA and YNFKEQ. The V end was cut by 1 base, the J end by 8 bases, with 6 bases between. This CDR3 comprises 12 residues. The CDR3 DNA follows: TGTGCCAGCAGCCAAGGTTCGGACACCATATATTTT. Residues: CASSQGSDTIYF.

This clone was recorded once. This chain joins TRBV28 and TRBJ2-3; 13 nucleotides agree with TRBD2. Germline loops: CDR1 MDHEN, CDR2 SYDVKM. Trimming took 2 bases from V and 7 from J; bases not matched to a gene: 3. The CDR3 consists of 15 residues. Here the CDR3 DNA reads TGTGCCAGCAGTTTAGGGACTAGCGGGATGAATACGCAGTATTTT. Translating gives CASSLGTSGMNTQYF.

The gene calls are TRBV4-3 and TRBJ1-3, with D unclear. There are 11 residues in the CDR3. V was shortened by 3 bases and J by 9 bases, with 6 bases between the two germline ends. The germline V gene encodes CDR1 LGHNA and CDR2 YSLEER. The CDR3 DNA follows: TGCGCCAGCAGCCAGGGGAGCACCATATATTTT. This translates into CASSQGSTIYF.

The chain employs TRBV5-6 and TRBJ1-2; 7 bases line up with TRBD1. From germline, CDR1 is SGHDT and CDR2 YYEEEE. The CDR3 loop spans 18 amino acids. V dropped 2 bases and J dropped 4; count of bases not matched to a gene: 17. CDR3: CASSFDHSPGQLIYGYTF. The CDR3 DNA follows: TGTGCCAGCAGCTTTGACCACTCTCCGGGACAGCTCATCTATGGCTACACCTTC.

The chain joins TRBV19 to TRBJ1-6, with 9 bases aligning to TRBD1. Germline V gene lookup returns CDR1 LNHDA and CDR2 SQIVND (reference sequence). With 4 bases clipped from V and 7 bases from J, the junction kept 5 bases outside the gene matches. The CDR3 loop spans 15 amino acids. CDR3 loop: CASSKQGARNSPLHF. In DNA, the CDR3 is TGTGCCAGTAGTAAACAGGGGGCAAGGAATTCACCCCTCCACTTT.

This clone was picked up one time. The chain links TRBV6-5 to TRBJ1-1; D is ambiguous. The length of the CDR3 is 12 residues. CDR1 is MNHEY, CDR2 SVGAGI, per germline. Trimming took off 6 bases at V and 3 bases at J, with 8 bases between the two ends. The CDR3 sequence: CASRHPDTEAFF. CDR3 nucleotides: TGTGCCAGCAGACACCCAGACACTGAAGCTTTCTTT.

The chain joins TRBV9 to TRBJ2-3, with TRBD2 matching 9 bases. From germline, CDR1 is SGDLS and CDR2 YYNGEE. J lost 3 bases, V lost 0 bases, and 5 bases had no gene match. The CDR3 totals 16 residues. CDR3 residues: CASSVDAGGGTDTQYF. As DNA, the CDR3 is TGTGCCAGCAGCGTAGACGCGGGAGGGGGAACAGATACGCAGTATTTT.

This chain uses TRBV9 with TRBJ2-1; 7 nucleotides line up with TRBD2. CDR3 size: 22 residues. Trimming removed 0 bases from V and 5 bases from J; junction bases left unmatched: 26. The germline V gene encodes CDR1 SGDLS and CDR2 YYNGEE. Written as DNA, the CDR3 is TGTGCCAGCAGCGTAGCTAATTATCTCCTCCCCGGTGTAGCGGGTGTACACAATGAGCAGTTCTTC. Translating gives CASSVANYLLPGVAGVHNEQFF.

V usage is TRBV6-5 and J usage is TRBJ2-7, with D possibly matching TRBD1 (6 bases). V lost 7 bases and J lost 6, with 13 bases in between. The CDR3 spans 12 residues. Looked up from germline, CDR1 is MNHEY and CDR2 is SVGAGI. The CDR3 DNA reads as TGTGCCAGCATTTCCGGGACACTCGAGCAGTACTTC. The encoded protein is CASISGTLEQYF.

This clone has only a few counts. The chain employs TRBV27 and TRBJ2-1, with TRBD1 matching 8 bases. J gave up 9 bases and V 6 bases, and 7 bases lay outside the gene matches. CDR3 length: 13 residues. In germline, CDR1 is MNHEY, CDR2 SMNVEV (reference sequence). The CDR3 region has the DNA TGTGCCAGCAGACACATACAGGGGGTTGAGCAGTTCTTC. Translation gives CASRHIQGVEQFF.

The genes are TRBV27 and TRBJ1-1; TRBD1 matches at 12 bases. V lost 6 bases to trimming and J lost 6 bases; unmatched junction nucleotides: 5. Germline-derived CDR1 and CDR2 are MNHEY and SMNVEV (reference sequence). The CDR3 runs 14 residues. The CDR3 sequence is CASRGTGGFSEAFF. CDR3 coding DNA: TGTGCCAGCAGAGGGACAGGGGGCTTCTCTGAAGCTTTCTTT.

The chain carries TRBV18 and TRBJ1-4; TRBD1 might be the D (5 bases). This CDR3 spans 14 amino acids. The V end was cut by 6 bases, the J end by 8 bases, with 16 bases between. Per the germline V gene, CDR1 is KGHSH and CDR2 is LQKENI. In DNA, the CDR3 is TGTGCCAGCTCCCCATCCCAGGGATTCGAAAAACTGTTTTTT. Translating it yields CASSPSQGFEKLFF.

The rearrangement links TRBV11-2 to TRBJ2-3; 8 nucleotides line up with TRBD1. The CDR3 is 15 residues long. J lost 4 bases, V lost 2 bases, and 5 bases had no gene match. CDR1 SGHAT and CDR2 FQNNGV come from the germline V gene. The CDR3 is CASSLRTGTPDTQYF. The CDR3 nucleotides read TGTGCCAGCAGCTTAAGGACAGGGACCCCAGATACGCAGTATTTT.

V and J are TRBV2 and TRBJ1-4; D ambiguous. This CDR3 contains 15 residues. Germline CDR1 and CDR2: SNHLY and FYNNEI. Trimming took off 6 bases at V and 2 bases at J, with 13 bases between the two ends. CDR3 sequence: CASSWTVATNEKLFF. DNA for the CDR3: TGTGCCAGCAGCTGGACTGTCGCGACTAATGAAAAACTGTTTTTT.

The chain joins TRBV5-1 to TRBJ2-3, with TRBD2 as a possible D gene (6 bases). Looked up from germline, CDR1 is SGHRS and CDR2 is YFSETQ. V was cut by 1 base and J by 4 bases, with 13 bases left in between. This CDR3 region has 15 residues. CDR3 sequence: CASSLYGSIADTQYF. The CDR3 nucleotides are TGCGCCAGCAGCTTGTACGGGAGCATTGCAGATACGCAGTATTTT.

The sample holds a few counts of this clone. The V gene is TRBV28, the J gene TRBJ1-4; TRBD1 aligns across 8 bases. CDR1 and CDR2 (germline): MDHEN, SYDVKM. CDR3 size: 16 residues. With 2 bases clipped from V and 11 bases from J, the junction kept 13 bases outside the gene matches. The DNA of the CDR3 is TGTGCCAGCAGTTTAGGCGTGTTGACAGGGGTTGGGAAACTGTTTTTT. The encoded protein is CASSLGVLTGVGKLFF.

The sample holds a few counts of this clone. V and J are TRBV28 and TRBJ1-2; D possibly corresponds to TRBD1 (6 bases). CDR3 length: 14 amino acids. Germline CDR1 MDHEN, CDR2 SYDVKM. The ends were cut back, 5 bases at V and 6 bases at J, with 16 bases in the middle. Here the CDR3 DNA reads TGTGCCAGCAGTCCGGTACAGGGTGTCGATGGCTACACCTTC. Encoded protein: CASSPVQGVDGYTF.

The chain has TRBV15 and TRBJ2-7; 8 bases are shared with TRBD2. After removal of 2 bases from V and 1 base from J, the junction contained 4 bases not matched to a gene. The CDR3 totals 15 residues. Germline CDR1 LNHNV, CDR2 YYDKDF (reference sequence). CDR3: CATSRYPSGSYEQYF. The CDR3 region has the DNA TGTGCCACCAGCAGATATCCTAGCGGGTCCTACGAGCAGTACTTC.

V and J are TRBV29-1 and TRBJ2-3; 11 positions match TRBD2. This CDR3 region has 15 residues. The V segment lost 8 bases and the J segment 6 bases; nucleotides outside the gene matches: 13. Germline V gives CDR1 SQVTM, CDR2 ANQGSEA. The CDR3 bases are TGCAGCTTAACGGGGACTAGCGGTGTACTGGATACGCAGTATTTT. Translating gives CSLTGTSGVLDTQYF.

This clone came up once. The chain uses TRBV5-1 and TRBJ2-3, with a tentative D call TRBD2 (6 bases). Germline CDR1 is SGHRS and CDR2 is YFSETQ. V dropped 4 bases and J dropped 2 bases, with 14 bases sitting between them. The CDR3 length is 15 residues. In DNA form, the CDR3 reads TGCGCCAGCAGCCCGGGACTTACTTCCACAGATACGCAGTATTTT. It translates to CASSPGLTSTDTQYF.

V gene TRBV5-1 combines with J gene TRBJ1-5, with D uncertain. V lost 0 bases to trimming and J lost 11 bases, with 12 bases between them. The CDR3 sequence is 13 residues long. Germline V gene lookup returns CDR1 SGHRS and CDR2 YFSETQ. In nucleotides, the CDR3 is TGCGCCAGCAGCTTGGAAGGCCGGGGAGCCCAGCATTTT. This codes for CASSLEGRGAQHF.

J is TRBJ2-7 and V is TRBV27, with 13 bases fitting TRBD2. The CDR3 contains 14 residues. V shed 6 bases, J shed 5 bases, and the junction held 4 bases outside the gene matches. The germline V gene has CDR1 MNHEY and CDR2 SMNVEV (reference sequence). CDR3 loop: CASRPGLAGHEQYF. The CDR3 DNA reads as TGTGCCAGCAGGCCGGGACTAGCGGGGCACGAGCAGTACTTC.

The chain recombines TRBV4-3 with TRBJ1-2; TRBD1 matches 7 bases. Germline V lookup: CDR1 LGHNA, CDR2 YSLEER. The CDR3 runs to 17 residues. With V trimmed by 2 bases and J by 0 bases, 9 bases remained unmatched. DNA for the CDR3: TGCGCCAGCAGCCAACTACTAGGGACAGCCGCTAACTATGGCTACACCTTC. It is translated as CASSQLLGTAANYGYTF.

This chain joins TRBV7-2 and TRBJ1-1; D is ambiguous. CDR3 size: 13 residues. The V end was cut by 1 base, the J end by 3 bases, with 6 bases between. The germline gives CDR1 SGHTA, CDR2 FQGNSA. CDR3 sequence: CASSLVEYTEAFF. CDR3 nucleotide sequence: TGTGCCAGCAGCTTAGTGGAGTACACTGAAGCTTTCTTT.

The chain carries TRBV7-9 and TRBJ2-7; 10 bases line up with TRBD2. V dropped 4 bases and J dropped 7; count of bases not matched to a gene: 10. Germline CDR1 SEHNR, CDR2 FQNEAQ (reference sequence). The CDR3 loop spans 15 amino acids. CDR3 bases: TGTGCCAGCAGCTCCTCCCTTCTAGCGGGGGAGGAGCAGTACTTC. Its protein product is CASSSSLLAGEEQYF.

CDR3 loop: CASSQEGGGTDTQYF. CDR3 nucleotides: TGCGCCAGCAGCCAAGAGGGCGGGGGGACAGATACGCAGTATTTT. The chain couples TRBV4-3 to TRBJ2-3, with 8 bases lining up with TRBD2. Germline CDR1 is LGHNA and CDR2 is YSLEER. V lost 0 bases to trimming and J lost 3 bases; unmatched junction nucleotides: 2. The CDR3 is made up of 15 amino acids.